These 24 T cell receptor beta chains originate from one sample sequenced in a study of T cells in Graves' hyperthyroidism and ophthalmopathy. What was amplified from RNA transcripts were TCR beta CDR3 regions. A first-round RT-PCR of the TCR CDR3 used the HTBI primer set. Using its own MiXCR run on the multiplex PCR reads, TCRdb lists one record per CDR3 protein. Of under 350,000 distinct CDR3 sequences listed, less than 30% are singletons. Sequencing used blood. These receptor sequences come from a man aged 40-50 years with Graves' hyperthyroidism that later progressed to Graves' ophthalmopathy.

This clonotype has a count of ten or more. The V and J genes are TRBV6-2 or TRBV6-3 and TRBJ1-2; TRBD1 might be the D (6 bases). V dropped 11 bases and J dropped 6 bases, with 13 bases sitting between them. Germline lookup yields CDR1 MNHEY and CDR2 SVGEGT. The CDR3 runs to 11 residues. The chain's CDR3 is CAAGGADGYTF. The CDR3 DNA is TGTGCCGCCGGGGGGGCGGATGGCTACACCTTC.

The J gene is TRBJ2-7, the V gene TRBV2; D is unresolved. CDR1 is SNHLY, CDR2 FYNNEI, per germline. Trimming left V 3 bases short and J 2 bases short, with 5 bases between. The CDR3 is 12 residues long. Here the CDR3 reads CASSDDTYEQYF. The CDR3, as DNA: TGTGCCAGCAGTGATGACACCTACGAGCAGTACTTC.

The chain has TRBV12-3 or TRBV12-4 and TRBJ1-5; no clear D. CDR3 size: 12 residues. Between the trimmed V and J ends, which lost 6 bases and 10 bases, there was a span of 13 bases. CDR3 sequence: CASRPNVGPQHF. The DNA for the CDR3 is TGTGCCAGCAGACCAAACGTGGGTCCCCAGCATTTT.

There are a few counts of this clonotype. J is TRBJ2-7 and V is TRBV30; TRBD1 matches at 7 bases. After removal of 3 bases from V and 5 bases from J, the junction contained 10 bases not matched to a gene. This CDR3 is 14 amino acids long. Germline CDR1 reads GTSNPN; CDR2 reads SVGIG (reference sequence). DNA of the CDR3: TGTGCCTGGAGATCTCTACAGGGGATCGACGAGCAGTACTTC. Protein sequence: CAWRSLQGIDEQYF.

In this sample, this clonotype turned up many times. The chain is built from TRBV6-5 and TRBJ1-5; 8 nucleotides align to TRBD1. Germline lookup yields CDR1 MNHEY and CDR2 SVGAGI. CDR3 length: 15 residues. Trimming cost V 6 bases and J 0 bases; bases outside gene matches: 4. The CDR3 nucleotides read TGTGCCAGCAGGTCACAGGGGGATAGCAATCAGCCCCAGCATTTT. Residues: CASRSQGDSNQPQHF.

This clonotype was seen at least ten times. The chain has TRBV20-1 and TRBJ2-5; 7 bases match TRBD1. With 2 bases clipped from V and 3 bases from J, the junction kept 6 bases outside the gene matches. Germline V lookup: CDR1 DFQATT, CDR2 SNEGSKA (reference sequence). CDR3 length: 14 amino acids. This CDR3 reads CSARYRGREETQYF. CDR3 bases: TGCAGTGCTAGATACAGGGGTCGGGAAGAGACCCAGTACTTC.

This chain connects TRBV11-1 to TRBJ2-5; possible D gene TRBD1, 5 bases. Germline V lookup: CDR1 SGHAT, CDR2 FQDESV (reference sequence). The V and J ends lost 1 base and 4 bases respectively, with 19 bases between them. This CDR3 comprises 17 residues. The CDR3 here is CASSLGPHEGAGETQYF. DNA for the CDR3: TGTGCCAGCAGCTTAGGGCCCCACGAAGGGGCAGGAGAGACCCAGTACTTC.

Many counts were recorded for this clonotype. A read error may be the cause here, since a much bigger clone is one base away. V gene TRBV12-3 or TRBV12-4 combines with J gene TRBJ2-7; no definite D call. Trimming cost V 1 base and J 5 bases, with 3 bases left between them. The CDR3 extends over 11 amino acids. CDR3 in DNA: TGTGCCAGCAGTTTAGACCACGAGCAGTACTTC. This encodes CASSLDHEQYF.

This chain links TRBV20-1 with TRBJ1-5; the D is unclear. V lost 3 bases to trimming and J lost 4 bases, with 16 bases between them. The CDR3 is 15 amino acids. Germline CDR1 is DFQATT and CDR2 is SNEGSKA (reference sequence). CDR3 loop: CSASDHGWGNQPQHF. Written as DNA, the CDR3 is TGCAGTGCTAGTGATCACGGATGGGGAAATCAGCCCCAGCATTTT.

Ten or more counts support this clonotype. The V call is TRBV2, the J call TRBJ1-1; D call uncertain. CDR1 and CDR2 from the germline V gene are SNHLY and FYNNEI. The ends were cut back, 0 bases at V and 0 bases at J, with 17 bases in the middle. This CDR3 is 18 amino acids long. The CDR3 DNA is TGTGCCAGCAGTGAAGCGCGTCGGGGTTTTCGCCTGAACACTGAAGCTTTCTTT. Its translation is CASSEARRGFRLNTEAFF.

Ten or more counts support this clonotype. The chain joins TRBV11-2 to TRBJ2-2; TRBD2 might be the D (6 bases). The CDR3 is made up of 17 amino acids. V was cut by 0 bases and J by 0 bases, with 11 bases left in between. Germline CDR1 reads SGHAT; CDR2 reads FQNNGV. The CDR3 nucleotides read TGTGCCAGCAGCTTAGATCCGGAGGGAACGAACACCGGGGAGCTGTTTTTT. Translating gives CASSLDPEGTNTGELFF.

This clonotype occurred many times. In nucleotides, the CDR3 is TGTGCCAGCAGTTTACCTGCAAACGCTAACTATGGCTACACCTTC. It specifies CASSLPANANYGYTF. The chain is built from TRBV12-3 or TRBV12-4 and TRBJ1-2, with D unresolved. Between the trimmed V and J ends, which lost 2 bases and 0 bases, there was a span of 10 bases. The CDR3 spans 15 residues.

This clonotype was found many times. This chain links TRBV24-1 with TRBJ2-7, with D unresolved. Trimming took off 8 bases at V and 5 bases at J, with 15 bases between the two ends. The CDR3 runs to 13 residues. CDR1 is KGHDR, CDR2 SFDVKD, per germline. The DNA of the CDR3 is TGTGCCACCATGAAGGCAAATGGTGACGAGCAGTACTTC. Translated: CATMKANGDEQYF.

This clonotype was observed at least ten times. This rearrangement joins TRBV28 to TRBJ2-7; possibly TRBD1 for D (6 bases). The V end lost 2 bases, the J end lost 3 bases, and 11 bases lay between the germline ends. The CDR3 runs 14 residues. CDR1 is MDHEN, CDR2 SYDVKM, per germline. CDR3 amino acids: CASSLRGIYYEQYF. The CDR3 DNA follows: TGTGCCAGCAGTTTAAGGGGGATCTACTACGAGCAGTACTTC.

The chain employs TRBV12-3 or TRBV12-4 and TRBJ1-5, with TRBD1 matching 8 bases. The CDR3 covers 13 residues. Germline trimming cut 6 bases from V and 3 bases from J; bases unmatched to any gene: 1. CDR3: CASRTGANQPQHF. Here the CDR3 DNA reads TGTGCCAGCAGGACAGGGGCCAATCAGCCCCAGCATTTT.

This clonotype came up many times. This chain connects TRBV20-1 to TRBJ2-2; D is possibly TRBD1 (5 bases). The CDR3 covers 13 residues. Trimming pared 3 bases from V and 5 bases from J, leaving 10 bases between. Germline assignment: CDR1 DFQATT and CDR2 SNEGSKA (reference sequence). The chain's CDR3 is CSARLRVTGELFF. The DNA of the CDR3 is TGCAGTGCTAGGCTCAGGGTAACCGGGGAGCTGTTTTTT.

This clonotype was counted ten times or more. The chain carries TRBV28 and TRBJ2-7, with D unclear. Trimming cost V 3 bases and J 5 bases, with 5 bases left between them. Germline-derived CDR1 and CDR2 are MDHEN and SYDVKM. CDR3 length equals 11 residues. This chain's CDR3 is CASSFLNEQYF. CDR3 nucleotides: TGTGCCAGCAGTTTTCTTAACGAGCAGTACTTC. The full variable domain, completed using reference TRBV28 and TRBJ2-7, is DVKVTQSSRYLVKRTGEKVFLECVQDMDHENMFWYRQDPGLGLRLIYFSYDVKMKEKGDIPEGYSVSREKKERFSLILESASTNQTSMYLCASSFLNEQYFGPGTRLTVT.

This chain connects TRBV19 to TRBJ1-5, with 12 bases aligning to TRBD1. This CDR3 contains 17 residues. V was clipped by 6 bases and J by 0 bases; unmatched bases: 6. Germline-derived CDR1 and CDR2 are LNHDA and SQIVND (reference sequence). The CDR3 is CASRPGQGAYSNQPQHF. CDR3 bases: TGTGCCAGTAGACCGGGACAGGGGGCTTATAGCAATCAGCCCCAGCATTTT.

The chain couples TRBV7-8 to TRBJ1-5; D possibly corresponds to TRBD1 (6 bases). The germline V gene encodes CDR1 SGHVS and CDR2 FQNEAQ. CDR3 length: 16 amino acids. V lost 1 base and J lost 7, with 17 bases in between. CDR3 bases: TGTGCCAGCAGCTTAGTTGGGGGGGCGAGGGGACAGCCCCAGCATTTT. Protein sequence: CASSLVGGARGQPQHF.

This clonotype was counted many times. The chain joins TRBV28 to TRBJ1-2, with TRBD1 matching over 8 bases. Unmatched junction bases numbered 5, after V lost 3 bases and J lost 2 bases. This CDR3 is 15 amino acids long. Germline V lookup: CDR1 MDHEN, CDR2 SYDVKM. This CDR3 is CASSLSGGGNYGYTF. CDR3 DNA sequence: TGTGCCAGCAGTTTGTCAGGGGGCGGAAACTATGGCTACACCTTC.

The chain has TRBV6-2 or TRBV6-3 and TRBJ1-5; D is unresolved. The V end lost 2 bases, the J end lost 0 bases, and 14 bases lay between the germline ends. The CDR3 has 17 amino acids. Per the germline V gene, CDR1 is MNHEY and CDR2 is SVGEGT. The CDR3 DNA sequence: TGTGCCAGCAGTTACCCCGGAGCACGGGCTAGCAATCAGCCCCAGCATTTT. It translates to CASSYPGARASNQPQHF.

The rearrangement uses TRBV20-1 and TRBJ1-1; 8 bases match TRBD1. V lost 3 bases and J lost 6; bases outside the gene matches: 15. This CDR3 region has 16 residues. CDR1 DFQATT and CDR2 SNEGSKA come from the germline V gene (reference sequence). The CDR3 loop is CSASPEDRDSFAEAFF. In DNA, the CDR3 is TGCAGTGCTAGCCCCGAGGACAGGGATAGTTTTGCTGAAGCTTTCTTT.

The sample holds many counts of this clonotype. The chain combines TRBV6-1 with TRBJ1-1; maybe TRBD1 (5 bases). The ends were cut back, 6 bases at V and 2 bases at J, with 22 bases in the middle. Germline V lookup: CDR1 MNHNS, CDR2 SASEGT. This CDR3 contains 17 residues. The CDR3 DNA reads as TGTGCCAGCAGCCCTCCACCGTTCCGGGGCGGTAACACTGAAGCTTTCTTT. Translating it yields CASSPPPFRGGNTEAFF.

This clonotype was detected only a few times. The chain links TRBV6-2 or TRBV6-3 to TRBJ2-7; 8 bases match TRBD2. This CDR3 region has 17 residues. The V gene's germline CDR1 is MNHEY and CDR2 SVGEGT. V was clipped by 6 bases and J by 6 bases; unmatched bases: 19. The CDR3 loop is CASSNTPFPGGSLEQYF. The CDR3 DNA reads as TGTGCCAGCAGCAACACCCCATTTCCGGGAGGGTCTCTCGAGCAGTACTTC.